The next 32 T cell receptor beta chains were all read from a single sample in a study of shared clonotypes between healthy human individuals. The table came from immunoSEQ multiplex PCR; TCRdb's copy has only in-frame clones and leaves some out. The table includes 450,000 to 500,000 clones, roughly 80% detected once. Sequenced material: PBMCs. The receptors were gathered from a woman between 40 and 55 years old in good health. Some clones in this sample may be carry-over from other donors' samples.

V is TRBV5-1 and J is TRBJ1-3; maybe TRBD1 (6 bases). Germline-derived CDR1 and CDR2 are SGHRS and YFSETQ. Between the trimmed V and J ends, which lost 0 bases and 1 base, there was a span of 8 bases. This CDR3 is 15 amino acids long. DNA of the CDR3: TGCGCCAGCAGCTTGGGAAGGGGGTCTGGAAACACCATATATTTT. It encodes CASSLGRGSGNTIYF.

CDR3 DNA: TGTGCCAGCAGCTCAGGGACTGAAGCTTTCTTT. Its translation is CASSSGTEAFF. The chain joins TRBV7-9 to TRBJ1-1, with D possibly matching TRBD1 (5 bases). The CDR3 contains 11 residues. V was shortened by 4 bases and J by 5 bases, with 5 bases between the two germline ends. Germline V gives CDR1 SEHNR, CDR2 FQNEAQ (reference sequence). Looking up the rest from reference TRBV7-9 and TRBJ1-1 gives the full variable domain: DTGVSQNPRHKITKRGQNVTFRCDPISEHNRLYWYRQTLGQGPEFLTYFQNEAQLEKSRLLSDRFSAERPKGSFSTLEIQRTEQGDSAMYLCASSSGTEAFFGQGTRLTVV.

In the case of this clone: A single base separates this from a much larger clone, so it may be a read error. This chain joins TRBV4-3 and TRBJ1-4, with D uncertain. Trimming removed 0 bases at V and 3 bases at J, with 11 bases between. The V gene's germline CDR1 is LGHNA and CDR2 YSLEER. The CDR3 is made up of 16 amino acids. The CDR3 loop is CASSQDPLGSNEKLFF. For the CDR3, the DNA is TGCGCCAGCAGCCAAGATCCCCTGGGATCTAATGAAAAACTGTTTTTT.

The chain joins TRBV7-3 to TRBJ2-1; a possible D gene is TRBD2 (6 bases). V was shortened by 1 base and J by 8 bases, with 18 bases between the two germline ends. The CDR3 sequence is 16 residues long. Germline-derived CDR1 and CDR2 are SGHTA and FQGTGA. The CDR3 sequence is CASSLRGAGAPHEQFF. The CDR3 DNA reads as TGTGCCAGCAGCTTAAGAGGAGCGGGTGCCCCCCATGAGCAGTTCTTC.

CDR3 nucleotides: TGTGCCAGAAAAAATCAAGAGACCCAGTACTTC. Translated: CARKNQETQYF. The chain employs TRBV6-1 and TRBJ2-5; the D is unclear. The CDR3 loop spans 11 amino acids. Trimming removed 9 bases at V and 2 bases at J, with 7 bases between. Germline V gene lookup returns CDR1 MNHNS and CDR2 SASEGT.

This rearrangement joins TRBV5-1 to TRBJ2-7; D tentatively reads TRBD1 or TRBD2 (5 bases each). Germline V gene sequence: CDR1 SGHRS, CDR2 YFSETQ. Trimming shortened V by 4 bases and J by 3 bases, and 17 bases separated the two germline ends. CDR3 length equals 15 residues. CDR3: CASSRYRDGFYEQYF. DNA of the CDR3: TGCGCCAGCAGCCGGTACCGGGACGGATTCTACGAGCAGTACTTC. Full variable domain (remainder filled in from reference TRBV5-1 and TRBJ2-7): KAGVTQTPRYLIKTRGQQVTLSCSPISGHRSVSWYQQTPGQGLQFLFEYFSETQRNKGNFPGRFSGRQFSNSRSEMNVSTLELGDSALYLCASSRYRDGFYEQYFGPGTRLTVT.

V usage is TRBV7-2 and J usage is TRBJ2-7; weak D call: TRBD2 (6 bases). Germline V gene sequence: CDR1 SGHTA, CDR2 FQGNSA. Trimming took 5 bases from V and 3 from J, leaving 20 bases between them. CDR3 length: 16 residues. CDR3 nucleotide sequence: TGTGCCAGCAGCCCCAAGGGGAGCGGGCGGAGCTACGAGCAGTACTTC. It is translated as CASSPKGSGRSYEQYF.

The chain carries TRBV13 and TRBJ2-7; maybe TRBD2 (6 bases). The CDR3 is made up of 13 amino acids. Germline V lookup: CDR1 PRHDT, CDR2 FYEKMQ (reference sequence). Trimming left V 8 bases short and J 6 bases short, with 17 bases between. CDR3 protein: CASALGTLPEQYF. The DNA for the CDR3 is TGTGCCAGCGCCCTGGGGACTCTCCCCGAGCAGTACTTC.

J is TRBJ2-7 and V is TRBV5-4; 10 bases are a match to TRBD2. Trimming took 0 bases from V and 2 from J; bases not matched to a gene: 5. The CDR3 is 16 residues long. Germline CDR1 SGHNT, CDR2 YYREEE (reference sequence). This chain's CDR3 is CASSLGLAGVAYEQYF. The CDR3 DNA follows: TGTGCCAGCAGCTTGGGGCTAGCGGGGGTGGCCTACGAGCAGTACTTC.

This chain joins TRBV28 and TRBJ1-2; 7 positions match TRBD1. Germline loops: CDR1 MDHEN, CDR2 SYDVKM. V gave up 2 bases and J gave up 8 bases; unmatched junction bases: 5. The CDR3 is 13 amino acids. The CDR3 spells CASSLTGTEGYTF. CDR3 DNA: TGTGCCAGCAGTTTAACCGGGACAGAAGGCTACACCTTC.

This clone has only a few counts. The chain recombines TRBV2 with TRBJ1-5; a weak D match, TRBD1 (5 bases). Between the trimmed V and J ends, which lost 0 bases and 5 bases, there was a span of 14 bases. Germline loops: CDR1 SNHLY, CDR2 FYNNEI. The CDR3 sequence is 16 residues long. The CDR3 is CASSEAGVRGDQPQHF. As DNA, the CDR3 is TGTGCCAGCAGTGAAGCTGGGGTAAGAGGGGATCAGCCCCAGCATTTT.

There are many counts of this clone. The rearrangement links TRBV27 to TRBJ1-1, with D perhaps matching TRBD1 (6 bases). Germline CDR1 and CDR2: MNHEY and SMNVEV (reference sequence). The CDR3 has 14 amino acids. The V and J ends lost 5 bases and 2 bases respectively, with 12 bases between them. The CDR3 coding sequence is TGTGCCAGCAGTAGCAGGGGCCTTAACACTGAAGCTTTCTTT. Amino acids: CASSSRGLNTEAFF.

This clone was detected a few times. The gene calls are TRBV29-1 and TRBJ2-3; 9 bases are shared with TRBD1. Germline-derived CDR1 and CDR2 are SQVTM and ANQGSEA. The CDR3 covers 13 residues. Losses at the gene ends were 6 bases for V and 7 bases for J; bases not matched to a gene: 8. This chain's CDR3 is CSVGQGFRNTQYF. CDR3 nucleotides: TGCAGCGTCGGACAGGGGTTCAGGAATACGCAGTATTTT.

The DNA of the CDR3 is TGTGCCAGCGGGAGCTCCTACAATGAGCAGTTCTTC. Translated, it gives CASGSSYNEQFF. The chain is built from TRBV28 and TRBJ2-1; a possible D gene is TRBD2 (5 bases). With 8 bases removed from V and 0 bases from J, the gap between germline ends came to 5 bases. Germline lookup yields CDR1 MDHEN and CDR2 SYDVKM. The length of the CDR3 is 12 residues.

On this clone itself: This likely came from a read error, as a far larger clone is one base away. The sample holds other DNA sequences that translate to the same CDR3. This chain links TRBV30 with TRBJ1-2, with D perhaps matching TRBD1 (6 bases). The germline CDR1 and CDR2 sequences are GTSNPN and SVGIG (reference sequence). The CDR3 is made up of 12 amino acids. CDR3 DNA sequence: TGCGCCTGGAGGGGGGCAGGGGATGGCTACACCTTC. Amino acid sequence: CAWRGAGDGYTF. Full variable domain (remainder filled in from reference TRBV30 and TRBJ1-2): SQTIHQWPATLVQPVGSPLSLECTVEGTSNPNLYWYRQAAGRGLQLLFYSVGIGQISSEVPQNLSASRPQDRQFILSSKKLLLSDSGFYLCAWRGAGDGYTFGSGTRLTVV.

This chain joins TRBV2 and TRBJ2-1, with a tentative D call TRBD1 (5 bases). The ends were cut back, 5 bases at V and 8 bases at J, with 7 bases in the middle. The CDR3 consists of 11 residues. In germline, CDR1 is SNHLY, CDR2 FYNNEI. In DNA, the CDR3 is TGTGCCAGCAGTTTAGGGGATGAGCAGTTCTTC. Its protein is CASSLGDEQFF.

CDR3 amino acids: CASNHRGGEQYF. CDR3 nucleotide sequence: TGTGCCAGTAATCACAGGGGAGGCGAGCAGTACTTC. The chain links TRBV19 to TRBJ2-5, with a tentative D call TRBD1 (7 bases). The J call may be mistaken, given a closer DNA end match to TRBJ2-7. In germline, CDR1 is LNHDA, CDR2 SQIVND (reference sequence). CDR3 size: 12 residues.

V usage is TRBV9 and J usage is TRBJ2-7, with TRBD1 matching over 11 bases. The CDR3 consists of 16 residues. Unmatched junction bases numbered 5, after V lost 0 bases and J lost 3 bases. Germline assignment: CDR1 SGDLS and CDR2 YYNGEE. The CDR3 DNA follows: TGTGCCAGCAGCGTAGTAGGGACAGGGGGGATCTACGAGCAGTACTTC. Its protein is CASSVVGTGGIYEQYF.

Many counts were recorded for this clone. Other DNA sequences in this specimen translate into the identical CDR3. The rearrangement uses TRBV25-1 and TRBJ2-2; possible D gene TRBD1, 6 bases. The CDR3 spans 16 residues. The V and J ends lost 4 bases and 0 bases respectively, with 12 bases between them. CDR1 and CDR2 (germline): MGHDK, SYGVNS. The CDR3 protein is CASSGQDHSNTGELFF. CDR3 DNA sequence: TGTGCCAGCAGTGGACAGGACCACTCGAACACCGGGGAGCTGTTTTTT.

J is TRBJ2-1 and V is TRBV5-1; TRBD2 is a possible D gene (5 bases). Trimming pared 0 bases from V and 0 bases from J, leaving 10 bases between. In germline, CDR1 is SGHRS, CDR2 YFSETQ. CDR3 length equals 16 residues. The CDR3 nucleotides are TGCGCCAGCAGCTTGGTAGCGAGCGGCTCCTACAATGAGCAGTTCTTC. This translates into CASSLVASGSYNEQFF.

The table lists this clone with a count of one. The chain combines TRBV2 with TRBJ2-7, with D maybe TRBD1 (5 bases). V was cut by 3 bases and J by 3 bases, with 9 bases left in between. This CDR3 comprises 13 residues. CDR1 SNHLY and CDR2 FYNNEI come from the germline V gene. CDR3: CASSDLQGYEQYF. The CDR3 DNA reads TGTGCCAGCAGTGATTTGCAGGGCTACGAGCAGTACTTC.

This clone was counted a single time. The V call is TRBV5-1, the J call TRBJ1-1, with no clear D. V lost 3 bases, J lost 4 bases, and 10 bases lay in between. There are 13 residues in the CDR3. The germline gives CDR1 SGHRS, CDR2 YFSETQ. CDR3 region: CASSWTLGTEAFF. CDR3 sequence (DNA): TGCGCCAGCAGCTGGACCCTCGGCACTGAAGCTTTCTTT.

Notes on this clone: The sample holds other DNA sequences that translate to the same CDR3. J is TRBJ2-1 and V is TRBV7-9; 12 positions agree with TRBD2. This CDR3 contains 13 residues. Germline V gene sequence: CDR1 SEHNR, CDR2 FQNEAQ (reference sequence). Trimming cost V 5 bases and J 10 bases; bases outside gene matches: 3. The CDR3 spells CASSPGLAGEQFF. Written as DNA, the CDR3 is TGTGCCAGCAGCCCCGGACTAGCGGGAGAGCAGTTCTTC. Variable domain in full (rest from reference TRBV7-9 and TRBJ2-1): DTGVSQNPRHKITKRGQNVTFRCDPISEHNRLYWYRQTLGQGPEFLTYFQNEAQLEKSRLLSDRFSAERPKGSFSTLEIQRTEQGDSAMYLCASSPGLAGEQFFGPGTRLTVL.

J is TRBJ2-2 and V is TRBV11-2, with 11 bases aligning to TRBD2. This CDR3 region has 16 residues. V shed 1 base and J 6 bases; nucleotides not matched to a gene: 4. Germline lookup yields CDR1 SGHAT and CDR2 FQNNGV. The CDR3 coding sequence is TGTGCCAGCAGCTTAGCGGTAGCGGGAGGGCCCGGGGAGCTGTTTTTT. It translates to CASSLAVAGGPGELFF.

This clone was seen only once. The chain links TRBV20-1 to TRBJ2-7; TRBD1 matches at 7 bases. This CDR3 region has 11 residues. Per the germline V gene, CDR1 is DFQATT and CDR2 is SNEGSKA (reference sequence). The trim removed 6 bases at V and 6 bases at J, leaving 5 bases unmatched. The CDR3 region is CSARDSSEQYF. The CDR3 bases are TGCAGTGCGAGGGACAGTTCCGAGCAGTACTTC.

The table lists this clone with a few counts. The chain links TRBV10-2 to TRBJ2-5; D possibly corresponds to TRBD2 (5 bases). The CDR3 loop spans 12 amino acids. Germline CDR1 is WSHSY and CDR2 is SAAADI. V dropped 6 bases and J dropped 5 bases, with 10 bases sitting between them. CDR3 sequence (DNA): TGCGCCAGCAGCGGGAATGGGGAGACCCAGTACTTC. Translating it yields CASSGNGETQYF.

This clone was detected once. J is TRBJ2-1 and V is TRBV5-4; TRBD2 matches at 9 bases. Germline V gene lookup returns CDR1 SGHNT and CDR2 YYREEE (reference sequence). The V segment lost 4 bases and the J segment 4 bases; nucleotides outside the gene matches: 9. CDR3 size: 16 residues. Here the CDR3 reads CASSHRIAGEYNEQFF. CDR3 sequence (DNA): TGTGCCAGCAGCCACCGGATAGCGGGGGAATACAATGAGCAGTTCTTC.

In this sample, this clone turned up once. The rearrangement uses TRBV19 and TRBJ1-1; D gene ambiguous. CDR3 length equals 13 residues. Trimming took off 6 bases at V and 3 bases at J, with 11 bases between the two ends. From germline, CDR1 is LNHDA and CDR2 SQIVND (reference sequence). CDR3 nucleotide sequence: TGTGCCAGTAGCGCCTTCGGAGACACTGAAGCTTTCTTT. Protein product: CASSAFGDTEAFF.

Only one count was recorded for this clone. The likely explanation is a read error, given a far larger clone one base away. V is TRBV4-3 and J is TRBJ2-1; D is unclear. The CDR3 is made up of 12 amino acids. CDR1 is LGHNA, CDR2 YSLEER, per germline. Trimming cost V 5 bases and J 5 bases, with 7 bases left between them. CDR3 loop: CASSDWNNEQFF. CDR3 coding DNA: TGCGCCAGCAGCGACTGGAACAATGAGCAGTTCTTC.

V is TRBV28 and J is TRBJ1-2; D may be TRBD1 (6 bases). Germline V gene sequence: CDR1 MDHEN, CDR2 SYDVKM. CDR3 size: 12 residues. V dropped 5 bases and J dropped 7 bases, with 11 bases sitting between them. The CDR3 nucleotides are TGTGCCAGCAGTACATCAGGGGTTGGCTACACCTTC. The encoded protein is CASSTSGVGYTF.

Worth noting for this clone: This likely came from a read error, as a far larger clone is one base away. V and J are TRBV14 and TRBJ2-3, with 7 bases identical to TRBD2. The germline V gene encodes CDR1 SGHDN and CDR2 FVKESK. The CDR3 runs to 15 residues. The CDR3 DNA reads TGTACCAGCAGCCAAGAACTACGGGGGGCAGATACGCAGTATTTT. Its translation is CTSSQELRGADTQYF.

The rearrangement links TRBV27 to TRBJ2-2; 9 positions agree with TRBD1. V dropped 7 bases and J dropped 8; count of bases not matched to a gene: 2. The germline gives CDR1 MNHEY, CDR2 SMNVEV (reference sequence). The CDR3 consists of 12 residues. The CDR3 region has the DNA TGTGCCAGCAAGGACAGGGGAGGGGAGCTGTTTTTT. Translating gives CASKDRGGELFF.